This T cell receptor beta chain was observed in a study of T cells in Graves' hyperthyroidism and ophthalmopathy. Study information: Before treatment of any kind, peripheral blood was taken at initial diagnosis.

From RNA transcripts, TCR beta CDR3 regions were amplified. An initial round of RT-PCR targeting the TCR CDR3 relied on the HTBI primer set. TCRdb used MiXCR to reprocess the multiplex PCR reads, holding one entry per CDR3 protein. Among a few hundred thousand distinct CDR3 sequences listed, 15% to 19% were seen once. With respect to this clonotype: Its antigen is not identified. The junction and the germline gene differ at one end; a read error may be behind it.

This sample holds PBMCs from roughly 10 ml fresh peripheral blood. This CDR3 region has 16 residues. Germline loops: CDR1 MNHGY, CDR2 SVAAGI. Study-wide findings and caveats: The model identified upcoming ophthalmopathy a median about 6.5 months ahead of onset. In the blood, most expanded thyroid clonotypes above 0.001 appeared as well.

This sequence joins TRBV6-9 and TRBJ2-2, with D maybe TRBD2 (5 bases). The receptor's source is a woman aged 25 to 45 with Graves' hyperthyroidism. Sequencing was performed on blood. CDR3 sequence (DNA): TGTGCCAGCAGTTCTGCCGAACAACTAAACACCGGGAAGCTGTTTTTT. Translating it yields CASSSAEQLNTGKLFF.